What follows describes a single TCR beta chain. This entry comes from a study of OX40 agonist ivuxolimab in advanced cancers. Profiled with immunoSEQ multiplex PCR; TCRdb holds only in-frame clones, not every one. The sample has 95,000 to 150,000 clones; around 93% are singletons. V gave up 2 bases and J gave up 4 bases, with 10 bases separating them. Germline V gives CDR1 SGHDT, CDR2 YYEEEE. CDR3 length equals 14 residues. The origin of this receptor is an adult with an advanced solid tumor such as melanoma, head and neck, liver or kidney cancer. The chain joins TRBV5-6 to TRBJ2-4; D is unclear. Material: CD4+ or CD8+ T cells sorted from blood, obtained in a trial of the OX40 agonist ivuxolimab. In DNA, the CDR3 is TGTGCCAGCAGCTTTTGGGGTGCGAAAAACATTCAGTACTTC. Protein sequence: CASSFWGAKNIQYF.